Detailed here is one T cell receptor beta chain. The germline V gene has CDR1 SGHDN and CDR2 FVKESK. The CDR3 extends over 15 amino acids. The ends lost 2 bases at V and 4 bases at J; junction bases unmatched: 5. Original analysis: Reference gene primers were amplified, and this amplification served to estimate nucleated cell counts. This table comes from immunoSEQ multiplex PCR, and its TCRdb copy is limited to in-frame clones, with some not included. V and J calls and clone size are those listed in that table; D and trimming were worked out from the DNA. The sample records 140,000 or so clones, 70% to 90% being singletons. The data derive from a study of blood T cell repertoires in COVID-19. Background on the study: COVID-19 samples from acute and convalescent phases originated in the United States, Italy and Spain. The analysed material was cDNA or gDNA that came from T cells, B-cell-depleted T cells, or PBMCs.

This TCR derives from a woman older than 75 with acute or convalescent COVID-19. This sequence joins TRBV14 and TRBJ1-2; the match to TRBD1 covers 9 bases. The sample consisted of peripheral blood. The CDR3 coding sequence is TGTGCCAGCAGCCAACTGGACAGGGGATCCTATGGCTACACCTTC. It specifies CASSQLDRGSYGYTF.